This T cell receptor (beta chain) originates from a study of blood T cell repertoires in COVID-19. At the level of the study: Sample material is recorded as cDNA or gDNA derived from T cells, B-cell-depleted T cells, or PBMCs.

Trimming took off 2 bases at V and 1 base at J, with 8 bases between the two ends. Germline CDR1 GTSNPN, CDR2 SVGIG (reference sequence). The CDR3 extends over 13 amino acids. Using immunoSEQ multiplex PCR, the repertoire was profiled, and TCRdb retains in-frame clones only, with some absent. The sample lists about 100,000 clones, just under 85% occurring once. This receptor was identified in a man in his forties or fifties with active or convalescent COVID-19. The genes are TRBV30 and TRBJ1-1; D not resolved. The sequenced sample was peripheral blood. CDR3 bases: TGTGCCTGGAGTTTGAGAAGGAACACTGAAGCTTTCTTT. Protein sequence: CAWSLRRNTEAFF.